This TCR beta chain emerged from a study of lymphopenia after photon versus proton radiotherapy. Findings and limits, study-wide: Better survival with proton therapy was suggested as possible, not demonstrated. Photon-treated patients lost naive T cells and TCR diversity; proton-treated stayed stable. Post-nadir diversity loss with photons came from oligoclonal expansion, particularly CD8+ Temra cells.

The protocol was immunoSEQ multiplex PCR, while the TCRdb copy is restricted to in-frame clones and leaves out a portion. The sample carries 39,000 or so clones, about 90% recorded once. Trimming left V 4 bases short and J 0 bases short, with 11 bases between. The CDR3 is made up of 15 amino acids. CDR1 is SGHRS, CDR2 YFSETQ, per germline. Of note for this clone: No antigen is known for it.

The sequencing used peripheral blood, collected from a patient treated with photon-based radiotherapy. The V gene is TRBV5-1, the J gene TRBJ2-1; tentative D call: TRBD1 (6 bases). This receptor was identified in a man aged 60 to 69 with cholangiocarcinoma. CDR3 residues: CASSLDRSSYNEQFF. The CDR3, as DNA: TGCGCCAGCAGCCTGGACAGAAGCTCCTACAATGAGCAGTTCTTC. The variable domain in full, completed from reference TRBV5-1 and TRBJ2-1, reads KAGVTQTPRYLIKTRGQQVTLSCSPISGHRSVSWYQQTPGQGLQFLFEYFSETQRNKGNFPGRFSGRQFSNSRSEMNVSTLELGDSALYLCASSLDRSSYNEQFFGPGTRLTVL.